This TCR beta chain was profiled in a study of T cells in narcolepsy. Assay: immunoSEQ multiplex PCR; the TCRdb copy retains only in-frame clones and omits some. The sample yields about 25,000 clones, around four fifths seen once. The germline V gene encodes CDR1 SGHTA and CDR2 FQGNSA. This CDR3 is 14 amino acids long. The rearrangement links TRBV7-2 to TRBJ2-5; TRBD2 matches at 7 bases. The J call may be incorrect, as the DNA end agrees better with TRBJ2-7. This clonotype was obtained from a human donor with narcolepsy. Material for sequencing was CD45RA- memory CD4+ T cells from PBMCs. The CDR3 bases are TGTGCCAGCAGCACCCTCGGGAGGTCTTACGAGCAGTACTTC. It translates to CASSTLGRSYEQYF.